The rows below give T cell receptor beta chains drawn from one sample of a study of T cell responses to AZD1222 COVID-19 vaccine. The table came from immunoSEQ multiplex PCR; TCRdb's copy has only in-frame clones and leaves some out. The sample carries some 150,000 clones, around 94% recorded once. The input for sequencing was peripheral blood, taken on day 0 of AZD1222 vaccination. All receptors derive from an adult in good health. CDR3s include the opening cysteine and the closing phenylalanine or tryptophan. D genes are given only for firm matches. For some rows the clone size is stated as once, few or many, or as a class when expanded; others skip it.

CDR3 DNA: TGTGCCTGGAGTGTACTCTTTTCGGGTGAGCAGTTCTTC; CDR3 protein: CAWSVLFSGEQFF; V gene: TRBV30; clone size: .; CDR3 length: 13; D gene: .; J gene: TRBJ2-1
CDR3 DNA: TGTGCCAGCAGCATCAAGGTCAATGAGCAGTTCTTC; CDR3 protein: CASSIKVNEQFF; V gene: TRBV13; clone size: .; CDR3 length: 12; D gene: .; J gene: TRBJ2-1
CDR3 DNA: TGTGCCAGCAGCCTTAGCGGGGGGCGCCGTGAGCAGTTCTTC; CDR3 protein: CASSLSGGRREQFF; V gene: TRBV3-1/TRBV3-2; clone size: once; CDR3 length: 14; D gene: TRBD2; J gene: TRBJ2-1
CDR3 DNA: TGTGCCTGGGGGCGACGATTCCGCGGAACAGATACGCAGTATTTT; CDR3 protein: CAWGRRFRGTDTQYF; V gene: TRBV30; clone size: once; CDR3 length: 15; D gene: .; J gene: TRBJ2-3
CDR3 DNA: TGTGCCAGCAGCCCCTCGGTTCAGGGGGACCGAAAGTCCATATATTTT; CDR3 protein: CASSPSVQGDRKSIYF; V gene: TRBV6-6; clone size: .; CDR3 length: 16; D gene: TRBD1; J gene: TRBJ1-3
CDR3 DNA: TGTGCCAGTAGTAGCGTCTCCGCGGCAGGGGGAAATCAGCCCCAGCATTTT; CDR3 protein: CASSSVSAAGGNQPQHF; V gene: TRBV19; clone size: .; CDR3 length: 17; D gene: TRBD1; J gene: TRBJ1-5
CDR3 DNA: TGTGCCATCACATCGAGACTAGCGGGGACCAATGAGCAGTTCTTC; CDR3 protein: CAITSRLAGTNEQFF; V gene: TRBV10-3; clone size: .; CDR3 length: 15; D gene: TRBD2; J gene: TRBJ2-1
CDR3 DNA: TGTGCCAGCAGCCAAGATTTATGGAGGGGCGGCTACACCTTC; CDR3 protein: CASSQDLWRGGYTF; V gene: TRBV14; clone size: .; CDR3 length: 14; D gene: .; J gene: TRBJ1-2
CDR3 DNA: TGTGCCAGCAGTTTATACGGGAACACTGAAGCTTTCTTT; CDR3 protein: CASSLYGNTEAFF; V gene: TRBV28; clone size: once; CDR3 length: 13; D gene: .; J gene: TRBJ1-1
CDR3 DNA: TGTGCCAGCAGCCGAACAGGGGGGAGGAAGACCCAGTACTTC; CDR3 protein: CASSRTGGRKTQYF; V gene: TRBV3-1/TRBV3-2; clone size: .; CDR3 length: 14; D gene: TRBD1; J gene: TRBJ2-5
CDR3 DNA: TGTGCCAGTAGTATGGGGAGGGGGCTCCAGCATTTT; CDR3 protein: CASSMGRGLQHF; V gene: TRBV19; clone size: .; CDR3 length: 12; D gene: TRBD1; J gene: TRBJ1-5
CDR3 DNA: TGTGCCAGCAGAGACGGGACCTATAATTCACCCCTCCACTTT; CDR3 protein: CASRDGTYNSPLHF; V gene: TRBV6-5; clone size: .; CDR3 length: 14; D gene: .; J gene: TRBJ1-6
CDR3 DNA: TGTGCCAGCAGCTGGTGGGGAGGACCCACAGATACGCAGTATTTT; CDR3 protein: CASSWWGGPTDTQYF; V gene: TRBV7-3; clone size: few; CDR3 length: 15; D gene: .; J gene: TRBJ2-3
CDR3 DNA: TGTGCCAGCTCACCTGGAGACAGCCTGCACCAGCCCCAGCATTTT; CDR3 protein: CASSPGDSLHQPQHF; V gene: TRBV18; clone size: .; CDR3 length: 15; D gene: .; J gene: TRBJ1-5
CDR3 DNA: TGTGCCAGCAGCCAAGATCGGGCAGGGGGGTATGGCTACACCTTC; CDR3 protein: CASSQDRAGGYGYTF; V gene: TRBV3-1/TRBV3-2; clone size: .; CDR3 length: 15; D gene: TRBD1; J gene: TRBJ1-2
CDR3 DNA: TGTGCCAGCAGCGTTCTTGACAGGGCGGGCACCGGGGAGCTGTTTTTT; CDR3 protein: CASSVLDRAGTGELFF; V gene: TRBV9; clone size: .; CDR3 length: 16; D gene: TRBD1; J gene: TRBJ2-2
CDR3 DNA: TGTGCCATCAGTGAGAGGGCGGGGGACACAGATACGCAGTATTTT; CDR3 protein: CAISERAGDTDTQYF; V gene: TRBV10-3; clone size: .; CDR3 length: 15; D gene: TRBD2; J gene: TRBJ2-3
CDR3 DNA: TGTGCCAGCAGCCCCCGCCGGGGGTGGACCGGGGAGCTGTTTTTT; CDR3 protein: CASSPRRGWTGELFF; V gene: TRBV9; clone size: .; CDR3 length: 15; D gene: .; J gene: TRBJ2-2
CDR3 DNA: TGTGCCAGCAGTGAAGACAGGGTCGACACAGATACGCAGTATTTT; CDR3 protein: CASSEDRVDTDTQYF; V gene: TRBV2; clone size: .; CDR3 length: 15; D gene: .; J gene: TRBJ2-3
CDR3 DNA: TGCGCCAGCAGTGGGCACGAAAAGCGGGGTAATGAAAAACTGTTTTTT; CDR3 protein: CASSGHEKRGNEKLFF; V gene: TRBV10-1; clone size: .; CDR3 length: 16; D gene: .; J gene: TRBJ1-4
CDR3 DNA: TGTGCCAGCAGTACGATAATGGGCAATCAGCCCCAGCATTTT; CDR3 protein: CASSTIMGNQPQHF; V gene: TRBV27; clone size: .; CDR3 length: 14; D gene: .; J gene: TRBJ1-5
CDR3 DNA: TGTGCCAGTAACAGCTGGGGGGGCACTGAAGCTTTCTTT; CDR3 protein: CASNSWGGTEAFF; V gene: TRBV19; clone size: .; CDR3 length: 13; D gene: .; J gene: TRBJ1-1
CDR3 DNA: TGTGCCAGCAGCCCATGGACAGGGGGGGCCTACGAGCAGTACTTC; CDR3 protein: CASSPWTGGAYEQYF; V gene: TRBV3-1/TRBV3-2; clone size: .; CDR3 length: 15; D gene: TRBD1; J gene: TRBJ2-7
CDR3 DNA: TGTGCCACCAGTCACGGGACCTACGAGCAGTACTTC; CDR3 protein: CATSHGTYEQYF; V gene: TRBV24-1; clone size: .; CDR3 length: 12; D gene: .; J gene: TRBJ2-7
CDR3 DNA: TGCGCCAGCAGCCAAGGGGAATTTCGGGGGCGAACAAATTCACCCCTCCACTTT; CDR3 protein: CASSQGEFRGRTNSPLHF; V gene: TRBV4-3; clone size: .; CDR3 length: 18; D gene: .; J gene: TRBJ1-6
CDR3 DNA: TGTGCCATCACGACCCACAGGGGCTCCGGCTACACCTTC; CDR3 protein: CAITTHRGSGYTF; V gene: TRBV10-3; clone size: .; CDR3 length: 13; D gene: TRBD1; J gene: TRBJ1-2
CDR3 DNA: TGTGCCAGTAGTACCGTCGCGGGGGGGCCTAGTAATGAGCAGTTCTTC; CDR3 protein: CASSTVAGGPSNEQFF; V gene: TRBV19; clone size: once; CDR3 length: 16; D gene: TRBD2; J gene: TRBJ2-1
CDR3 DNA: TGTGCCAGCAGTGACAGGGGGCGTTCGGATGGCTACACCTTC; CDR3 protein: CASSDRGRSDGYTF; V gene: TRBV2; clone size: .; CDR3 length: 14; D gene: TRBD1; J gene: TRBJ1-2
CDR3 DNA: TGCGCCAGCAGCTCGGACCAAACGGGAGATGAAAAACTGTTTTTT; CDR3 protein: CASSSDQTGDEKLFF; V gene: TRBV5-1; clone size: .; CDR3 length: 15; D gene: .; J gene: TRBJ1-4
CDR3 DNA: TGTGCCACGGGCAGGGTGGCCGAGCAGTACTTC; CDR3 protein: CATGRVAEQYF; V gene: TRBV2; clone size: .; CDR3 length: 11; D gene: .; J gene: TRBJ2-7
CDR3 DNA: TGTGCCAGTAGTCTACGGGGGGACATTCCCGGGGAGCTGTTTTTT; CDR3 protein: CASSLRGDIPGELFF; V gene: TRBV19; clone size: .; CDR3 length: 15; D gene: .; J gene: TRBJ2-2
CDR3 DNA: TGCAGTGCTAGAGGTGAGCAGTTCTTC; CDR3 protein: CSARGEQFF; V gene: TRBV20-1; clone size: .; CDR3 length: 9; D gene: .; J gene: TRBJ2-1
CDR3 DNA: TGTGCCAGCAGCCCAGATAGGGCTAGCGGGGCCAATGAGCAGTTCTTC; CDR3 protein: CASSPDRASGANEQFF; V gene: TRBV3-1/TRBV3-2; clone size: .; CDR3 length: 16; D gene: TRBD2; J gene: TRBJ2-1
CDR3 DNA: TGTGCCAGCAGTGAAGAGGGTGGGGGGGGACCCGAAAAACTGTTTTTT; CDR3 protein: CASSEEGGGGPEKLFF; V gene: TRBV6-1; clone size: .; CDR3 length: 16; D gene: .; J gene: TRBJ1-4
CDR3 DNA: TGTGCCAGTAGTTTCTTAGCAAATACGCAGTATTTT; CDR3 protein: CASSFLANTQYF; V gene: TRBV19; clone size: .; CDR3 length: 12; D gene: .; J gene: TRBJ2-3
CDR3 DNA: TGTGCCAGCTCCGGACAGTATGACGGTCAGCCCCAGCATTTT; CDR3 protein: CASSGQYDGQPQHF; V gene: TRBV18; clone size: .; CDR3 length: 14; D gene: .; J gene: TRBJ1-5
CDR3 DNA: TGTGCCATCAACCAGGGGTATAGCAATCAGCCCCAGCATTTT; CDR3 protein: CAINQGYSNQPQHF; V gene: TRBV10-3; clone size: .; CDR3 length: 14; D gene: .; J gene: TRBJ1-5
CDR3 DNA: TGTGCCAGTAGTCCGGTTGGATCACCCCTCCACTTT; CDR3 protein: CASSPVGSPLHF; V gene: TRBV19; clone size: .; CDR3 length: 12; D gene: .; J gene: TRBJ1-6
CDR3 DNA: TGCAGCGTTGAGAGCAACTCTGGAAACACCATATATTTT; CDR3 protein: CSVESNSGNTIYF; V gene: TRBV29-1; clone size: once; CDR3 length: 13; D gene: .; J gene: TRBJ1-3
CDR3 DNA: TGTGCCAGCAGCTCAAACAGCCTAGCTCAGAGCTCCTACGAGCAGTACTTC; CDR3 protein: CASSSNSLAQSSYEQYF; V gene: TRBV13; clone size: .; CDR3 length: 17; D gene: .; J gene: TRBJ2-7
CDR3 DNA: TGTGCCAGCAGGCCCCCCACAGGGTCCTACGAGCAGTACTTC; CDR3 protein: CASRPPTGSYEQYF; V gene: TRBV6-5; clone size: few; CDR3 length: 14; D gene: .; J gene: TRBJ2-7
CDR3 DNA: TGCGCCAGCAGCCAAGATAACAGGGGGCGAAACACCATATATTTT; CDR3 protein: CASSQDNRGRNTIYF; V gene: TRBV4-3; clone size: .; CDR3 length: 15; D gene: TRBD1; J gene: TRBJ1-3
CDR3 DNA: TGTGCCAGCAGTGAAGGAGGTTATAGCAATCAGCCCCAGCATTTT; CDR3 protein: CASSEGGYSNQPQHF; V gene: TRBV2; clone size: .; CDR3 length: 15; D gene: .; J gene: TRBJ1-5
CDR3 DNA: TGTGCCAGCAGTGACTCGATTACAGATACGCAGTATTTT; CDR3 protein: CASSDSITDTQYF; V gene: TRBV6-4; clone size: .; CDR3 length: 13; D gene: .; J gene: TRBJ2-3
CDR3 DNA: TGCGCCAGCAGCTTGGCGGACACGAGCCTTACAGATACGCAGTATTTT; CDR3 protein: CASSLADTSLTDTQYF; V gene: TRBV5-1; clone size: .; CDR3 length: 16; D gene: .; J gene: TRBJ2-3
CDR3 DNA: TGTGCCAGCAGCCTTGCAGGGACCAACTATGGCTACACCTTC; CDR3 protein: CASSLAGTNYGYTF; V gene: TRBV7-2; clone size: .; CDR3 length: 14; D gene: .; J gene: TRBJ1-2
CDR3 DNA: TGTGCCAGCAGTAGACAGGGGGGCCAGCCCCAGCATTTT; CDR3 protein: CASSRQGGQPQHF; V gene: TRBV11-2; clone size: .; CDR3 length: 13; D gene: TRBD1; J gene: TRBJ1-5